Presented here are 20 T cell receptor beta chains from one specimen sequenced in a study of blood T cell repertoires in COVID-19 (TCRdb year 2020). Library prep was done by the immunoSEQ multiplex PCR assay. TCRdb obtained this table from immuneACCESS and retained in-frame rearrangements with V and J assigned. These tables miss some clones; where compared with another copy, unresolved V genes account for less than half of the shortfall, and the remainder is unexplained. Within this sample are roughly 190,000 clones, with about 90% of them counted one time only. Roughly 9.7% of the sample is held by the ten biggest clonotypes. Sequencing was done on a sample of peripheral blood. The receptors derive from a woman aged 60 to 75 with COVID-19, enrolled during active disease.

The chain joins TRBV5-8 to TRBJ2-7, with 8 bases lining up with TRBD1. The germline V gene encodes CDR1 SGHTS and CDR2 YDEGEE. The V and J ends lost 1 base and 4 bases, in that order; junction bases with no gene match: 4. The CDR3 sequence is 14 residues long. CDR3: CASSLYRGSYEQYF. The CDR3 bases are TGTGCCAGCAGCTTGTACAGGGGGAGTTACGAGCAGTACTTC.

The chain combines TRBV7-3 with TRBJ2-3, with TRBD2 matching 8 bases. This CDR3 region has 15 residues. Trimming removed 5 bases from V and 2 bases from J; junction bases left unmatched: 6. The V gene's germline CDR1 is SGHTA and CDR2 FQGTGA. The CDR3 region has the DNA TGTGCCAGCAGCCAAAGCGGGGGCCTCACAGATACGCAGTATTTT. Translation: CASSQSGGLTDTQYF.

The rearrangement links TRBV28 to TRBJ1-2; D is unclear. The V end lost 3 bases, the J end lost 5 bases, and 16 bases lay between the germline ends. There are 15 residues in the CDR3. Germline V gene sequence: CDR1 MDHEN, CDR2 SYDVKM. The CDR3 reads CASSFPLQRPYGYTF. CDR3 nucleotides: TGTGCCAGCAGTTTCCCCCTACAGAGACCGTATGGCTACACCTTC.

CDR3 in amino acids: CSASIGVNYGYTF. Here the CDR3 DNA reads TGCAGTGCTAGTATCGGGGTAAACTATGGCTACACCTTC. The V gene is TRBV20-1, the J gene TRBJ1-2; no clear D. Deletions cut 3 bases from V and 2 bases from J, with 10 bases between. The CDR3 length is 13 residues. From germline, CDR1 is DFQATT and CDR2 SNEGSKA (reference sequence).

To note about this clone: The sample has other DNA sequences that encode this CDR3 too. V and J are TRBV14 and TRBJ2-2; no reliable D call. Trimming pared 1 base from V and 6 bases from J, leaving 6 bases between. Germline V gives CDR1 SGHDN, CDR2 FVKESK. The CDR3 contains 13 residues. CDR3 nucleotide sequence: TGTGCCAGCAGCCAAGTACGAGCCGGGGAGCTGTTTTTT. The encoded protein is CASSQVRAGELFF.

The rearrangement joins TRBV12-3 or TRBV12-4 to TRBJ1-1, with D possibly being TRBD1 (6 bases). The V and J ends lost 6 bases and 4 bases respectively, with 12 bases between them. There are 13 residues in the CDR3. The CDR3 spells CASRQQGSTEAFF. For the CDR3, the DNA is TGTGCCAGCAGACAACAGGGCAGCACTGAAGCTTTCTTT.

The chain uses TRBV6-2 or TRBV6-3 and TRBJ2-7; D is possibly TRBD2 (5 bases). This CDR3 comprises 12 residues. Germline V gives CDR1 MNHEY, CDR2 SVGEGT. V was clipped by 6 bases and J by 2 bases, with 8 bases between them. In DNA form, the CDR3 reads TGTGCCAGCAGCCCCGGGGCCTACGAGCAGTACTTC. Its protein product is CASSPGAYEQYF.

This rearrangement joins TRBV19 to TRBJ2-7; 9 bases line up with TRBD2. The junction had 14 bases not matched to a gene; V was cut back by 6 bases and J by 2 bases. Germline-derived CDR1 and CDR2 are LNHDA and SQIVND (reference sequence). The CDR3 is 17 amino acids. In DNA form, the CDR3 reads TGTGCCAGTAGCGGGCGGGAGGGCCTGAGTCTCCCCTACGAGCAGTACTTC. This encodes CASSGREGLSLPYEQYF.

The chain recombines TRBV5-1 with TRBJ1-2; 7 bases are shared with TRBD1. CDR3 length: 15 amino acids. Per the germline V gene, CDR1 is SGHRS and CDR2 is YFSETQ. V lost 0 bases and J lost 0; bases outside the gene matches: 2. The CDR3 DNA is TGCGCCAGCAGCTTGGAAGGACAGGCTAACTATGGCTACACCTTC. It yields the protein CASSLEGQANYGYTF.

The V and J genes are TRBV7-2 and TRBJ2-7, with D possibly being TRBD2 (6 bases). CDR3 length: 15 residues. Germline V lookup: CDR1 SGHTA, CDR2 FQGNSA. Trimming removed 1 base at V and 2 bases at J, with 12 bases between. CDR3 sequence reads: CASSLVPGDPYEQYF. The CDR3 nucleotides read TGTGCCAGCAGCTTAGTGCCGGGAGACCCCTACGAGCAGTACTTC.

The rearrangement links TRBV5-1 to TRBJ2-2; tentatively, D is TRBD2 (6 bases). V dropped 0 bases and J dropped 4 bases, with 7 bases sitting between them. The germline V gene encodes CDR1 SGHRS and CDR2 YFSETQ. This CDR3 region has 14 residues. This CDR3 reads CASSLALATGELFF. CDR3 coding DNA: TGCGCCAGCAGCTTGGCACTAGCCACCGGGGAGCTGTTTTTT.

The CDR3 DNA follows: TGTGCCAGCACCCCACTAGCGGAATTAGCCAAAAACATTCAGTACTTC. The encoded protein is CASTPLAELAKNIQYF. J is TRBJ2-4 and V is TRBV6-6; 8 bases are shared with TRBD2. This CDR3 is 16 amino acids long. V lost 7 bases to trimming and J lost 0 bases; unmatched junction nucleotides: 8. Germline V gives CDR1 MNHNY, CDR2 SVGAGI (reference sequence).

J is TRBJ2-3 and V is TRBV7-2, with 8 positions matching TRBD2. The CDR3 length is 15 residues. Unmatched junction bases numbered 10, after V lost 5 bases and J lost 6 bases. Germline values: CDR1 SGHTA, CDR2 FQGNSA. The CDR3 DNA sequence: TGTGCCAGCAGCCCTAAGGCGGGAGGCGGGGATACGCAGTATTTT. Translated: CASSPKAGGGDTQYF.

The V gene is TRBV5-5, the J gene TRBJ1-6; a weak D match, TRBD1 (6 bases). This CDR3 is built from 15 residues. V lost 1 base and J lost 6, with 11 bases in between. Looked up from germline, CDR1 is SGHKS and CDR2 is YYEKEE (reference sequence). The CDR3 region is CASSLRAGANSPLHF. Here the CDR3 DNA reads TGTGCCAGCAGCTTGAGGGCAGGGGCTAATTCACCCCTCCACTTT.

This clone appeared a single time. This CDR3 reads CAWSRDLDGEQYF. The CDR3 coding sequence is TGTGCCTGGAGTAGAGACTTAGATGGGGAGCAGTACTTC. V is TRBV30 and J is TRBJ2-7; no definite D call. Trimming left V 2 bases short and J 7 bases short, with 15 bases between. CDR3 length: 13 residues. Germline-derived CDR1 and CDR2 are GTSNPN and SVGIG (reference sequence).

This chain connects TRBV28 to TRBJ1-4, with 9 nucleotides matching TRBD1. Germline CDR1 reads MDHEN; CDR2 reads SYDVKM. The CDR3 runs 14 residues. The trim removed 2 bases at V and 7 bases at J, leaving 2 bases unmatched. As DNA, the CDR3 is TGTGCCAGCAGTTTAAGACAGGGGGGTGAAAAACTGTTTTTT. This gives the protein CASSLRQGGEKLFF.

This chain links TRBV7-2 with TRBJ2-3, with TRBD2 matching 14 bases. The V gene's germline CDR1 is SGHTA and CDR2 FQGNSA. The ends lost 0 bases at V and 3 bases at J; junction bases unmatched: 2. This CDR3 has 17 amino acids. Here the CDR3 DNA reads TGTGCCAGCAGCTTAGCTGGGACTAGCGGGAGAACAGATACGCAGTATTTT. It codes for CASSLAGTSGRTDTQYF. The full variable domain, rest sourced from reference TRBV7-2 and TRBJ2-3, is GAGVSQSPSNKVTEKGKDVELRCDPISGHTALYWYRQSLGQGLEFLIYFQGNSAPDKSGLPSDRFSAERTGGSVSTLTIQRTQQEDSAVYLCASSLAGTSGRTDTQYFGPGTRLTVL.

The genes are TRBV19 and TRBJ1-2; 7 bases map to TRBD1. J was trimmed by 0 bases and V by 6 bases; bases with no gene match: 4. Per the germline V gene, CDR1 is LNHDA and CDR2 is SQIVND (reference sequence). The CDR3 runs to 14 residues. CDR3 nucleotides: TGTGCCAGTAGCCGGGACAGAGCTAACTATGGCTACACCTTC. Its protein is CASSRDRANYGYTF. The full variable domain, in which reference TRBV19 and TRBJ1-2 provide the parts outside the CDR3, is DGGITQSPKYLFRKEGQNVTLSCEQNLNHDAMYWYRQDPGQGLRLIYYSQIVNDFQKGDIAEGYSVSREKKESFPLTVTSAQKNPTAFYLCASSRDRANYGYTFGSGTRLTVV.

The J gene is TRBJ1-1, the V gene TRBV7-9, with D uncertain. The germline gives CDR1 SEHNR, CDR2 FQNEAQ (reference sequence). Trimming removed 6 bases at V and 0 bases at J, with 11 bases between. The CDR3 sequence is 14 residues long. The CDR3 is CASSNGPMNTEAFF. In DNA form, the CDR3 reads TGTGCCAGCAGTAACGGTCCAATGAACACTGAAGCTTTCTTT.

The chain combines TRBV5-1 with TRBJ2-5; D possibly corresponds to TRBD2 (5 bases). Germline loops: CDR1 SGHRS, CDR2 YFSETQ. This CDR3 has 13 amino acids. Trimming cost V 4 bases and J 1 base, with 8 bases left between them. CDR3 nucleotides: TGCGCCAGCAGCCCCGGGGTCCAAGAGACCCAGTACTTC. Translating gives CASSPGVQETQYF.